What follows is one TCR beta chain and its context. The antigen is undetermined. The assay was immunoSEQ multiplex PCR, and TCRdb's table has in-frame clones only and misses some. Here the sample spans fewer than 150,000 clones, roughly 86% being singletons. These data originate in a study of T cell responses to AZD1222 COVID-19 vaccine. Findings and caveats of the study: Compared with day 0, the breadth and depth of the Spike-specific TCR repertoire rose significantly after two doses of AZD1222. Only five or six individuals given AZD1222 were seropositive at baseline. The study reported that nearly half of spike-specific TCRs target unmutated variant regions. Mostly white British, mostly female donors; authors suggested clonal diversity may be underestimated.

The germline V gene encodes CDR1 SNHLY and CDR2 FYNNEI. This CDR3 is built from 14 residues. Deletions cut 8 bases from V and 0 bases from J, with 11 bases between. This chain links TRBV2 with TRBJ2-1; a possible D gene is TRBD2 (5 bases). The input for sequencing was peripheral blood, taken 28 days after the second AZD1222 dose. The receptor was isolated from an adult who received the AZD1222 COVID-19 vaccine. CDR3 DNA sequence: TGTGCCAGCCACCAAGCGGCCTCCTACAATGAGCAGTTCTTC. Translated, it gives CASHQAASYNEQFF. The full variable domain, in which reference TRBV2 and TRBJ2-1 provide the parts outside the CDR3, is EPEVTQTPSHQVTQMGQEVILRCVPISNHLYFYWYRQILGQKVEFLVSFYNNEISEKSEIFDDQFSVERPDGSNFTLKIRSTKLEDSAMYFCASHQAASYNEQFFGPGTRLTVL.